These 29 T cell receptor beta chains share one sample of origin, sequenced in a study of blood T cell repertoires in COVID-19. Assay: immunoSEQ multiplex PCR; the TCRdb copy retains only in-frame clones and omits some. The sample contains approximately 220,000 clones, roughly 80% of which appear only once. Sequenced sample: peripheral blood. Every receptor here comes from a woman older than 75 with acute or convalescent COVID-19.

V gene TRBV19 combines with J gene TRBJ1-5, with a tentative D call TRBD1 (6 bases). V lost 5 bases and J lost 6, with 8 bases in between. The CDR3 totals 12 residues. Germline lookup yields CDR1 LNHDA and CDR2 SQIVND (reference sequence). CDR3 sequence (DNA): TGTGCCAGTAGTGGCAGGGGTCAGCCCCAGCATTTT. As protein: CASSGRGQPQHF. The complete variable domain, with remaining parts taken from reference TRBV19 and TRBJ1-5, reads DGGITQSPKYLFRKEGQNVTLSCEQNLNHDAMYWYRQDPGQGLRLIYYSQIVNDFQKGDIAEGYSVSREKKESFPLTVTSAQKNPTAFYLCASSGRGQPQHFGDGTRLSIL.

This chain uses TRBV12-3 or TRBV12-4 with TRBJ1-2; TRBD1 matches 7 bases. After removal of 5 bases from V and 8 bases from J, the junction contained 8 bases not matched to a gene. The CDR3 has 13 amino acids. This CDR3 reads CASSDDRVKGYTF. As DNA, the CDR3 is TGTGCCAGCAGTGATGACAGGGTAAAGGGCTACACCTTC.

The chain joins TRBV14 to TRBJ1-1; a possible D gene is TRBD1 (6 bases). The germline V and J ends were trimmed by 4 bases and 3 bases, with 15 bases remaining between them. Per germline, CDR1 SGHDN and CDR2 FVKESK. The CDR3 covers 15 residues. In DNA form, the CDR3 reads TGTGCCAGCAGCCGACGGACAGCCCCTGACACTGAAGCTTTCTTT. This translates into CASSRRTAPDTEAFF.

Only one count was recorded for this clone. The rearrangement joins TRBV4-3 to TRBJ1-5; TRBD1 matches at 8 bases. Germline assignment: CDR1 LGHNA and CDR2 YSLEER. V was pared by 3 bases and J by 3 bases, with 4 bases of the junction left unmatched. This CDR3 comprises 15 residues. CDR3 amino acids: CASSQEDRDNQPQHF. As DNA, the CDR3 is TGCGCCAGCAGCCAGGAGGACAGGGACAATCAGCCCCAGCATTTT.

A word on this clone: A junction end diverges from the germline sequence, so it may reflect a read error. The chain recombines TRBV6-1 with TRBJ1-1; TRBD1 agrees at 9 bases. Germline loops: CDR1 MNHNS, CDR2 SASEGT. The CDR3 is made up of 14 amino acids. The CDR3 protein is CASNEQGAHTEAFF. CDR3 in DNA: TGTGCCAGCAATGAACAGGGGGCACACACTGAAGCTTTCTTT.

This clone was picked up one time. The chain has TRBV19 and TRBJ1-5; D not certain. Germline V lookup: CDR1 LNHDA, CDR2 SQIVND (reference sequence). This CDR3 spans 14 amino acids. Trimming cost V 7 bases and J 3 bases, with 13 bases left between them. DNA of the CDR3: TGTGCCAGTAAAAAGGACGGGGTCAATCAGCCCCAGCATTTT. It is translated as CASKKDGVNQPQHF. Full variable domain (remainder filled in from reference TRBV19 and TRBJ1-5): DGGITQSPKYLFRKEGQNVTLSCEQNLNHDAMYWYRQDPGQGLRLIYYSQIVNDFQKGDIAEGYSVSREKKESFPLTVTSAQKNPTAFYLCASKKDGVNQPQHFGDGTRLSIL.

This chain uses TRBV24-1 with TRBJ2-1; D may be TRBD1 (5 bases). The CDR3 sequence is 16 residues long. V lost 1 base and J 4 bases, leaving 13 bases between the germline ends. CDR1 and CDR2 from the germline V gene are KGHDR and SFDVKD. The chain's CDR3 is CATSDLRPGQYNEQFF. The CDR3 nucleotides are TGTGCCACCAGTGATTTAAGGCCAGGGCAATACAATGAGCAGTTCTTC.

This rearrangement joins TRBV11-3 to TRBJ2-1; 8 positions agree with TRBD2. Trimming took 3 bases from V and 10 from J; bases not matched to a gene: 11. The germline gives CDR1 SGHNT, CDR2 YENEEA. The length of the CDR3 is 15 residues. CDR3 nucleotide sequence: TGTGCCAGCAGCTTGAGAGGAGCGGGAGAGGGGGAGCAGTTCTTC. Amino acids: CASSLRGAGEGEQFF. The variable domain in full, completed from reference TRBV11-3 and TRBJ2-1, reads EAGVVQSPRYKIIEKKQPVAFWCNPISGHNTLYWYLQNLGQGPELLIRYENEEAVDDSQLPKDRFSAERLKGVDSTLKIQPAELGDSAVYLCASSLRGAGEGEQFFGPGTRLTVL.

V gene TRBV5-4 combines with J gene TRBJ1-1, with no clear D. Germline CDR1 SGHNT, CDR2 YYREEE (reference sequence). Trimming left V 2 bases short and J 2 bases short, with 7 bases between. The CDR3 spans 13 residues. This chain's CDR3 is CASSFDINTEAFF. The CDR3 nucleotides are TGTGCCAGCAGCTTTGACATAAACACTGAAGCTTTCTTT.

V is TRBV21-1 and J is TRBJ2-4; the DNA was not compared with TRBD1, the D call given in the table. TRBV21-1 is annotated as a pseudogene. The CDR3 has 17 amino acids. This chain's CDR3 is CASSKALKGATKNIQYF. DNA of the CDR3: TGTGCCAGCAGCAAAGCGCTTAAGGGGGCGACCAAAAACATTCAGTACTTC.

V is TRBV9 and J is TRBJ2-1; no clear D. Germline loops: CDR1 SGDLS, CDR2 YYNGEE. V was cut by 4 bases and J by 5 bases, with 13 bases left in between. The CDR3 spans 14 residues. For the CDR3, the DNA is TGTGCCAGCAGCCCGCGATTATATGACAATGAGCAGTTCTTC. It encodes CASSPRLYDNEQFF.

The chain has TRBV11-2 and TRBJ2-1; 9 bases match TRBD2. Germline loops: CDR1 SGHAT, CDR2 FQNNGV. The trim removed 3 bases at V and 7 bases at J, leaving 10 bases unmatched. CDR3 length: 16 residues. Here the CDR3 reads CASSFPPAGGLNEQFF. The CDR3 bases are TGTGCCAGCAGCTTTCCGCCTGCGGGAGGGCTGAATGAGCAGTTCTTC.

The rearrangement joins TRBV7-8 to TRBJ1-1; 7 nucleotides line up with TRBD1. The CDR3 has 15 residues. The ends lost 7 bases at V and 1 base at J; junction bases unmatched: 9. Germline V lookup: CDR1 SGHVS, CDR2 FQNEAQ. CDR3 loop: CASTFLRQGNTEAFF. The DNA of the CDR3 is TGTGCCAGCACCTTTTTGAGACAGGGGAACACTGAAGCTTTCTTT.

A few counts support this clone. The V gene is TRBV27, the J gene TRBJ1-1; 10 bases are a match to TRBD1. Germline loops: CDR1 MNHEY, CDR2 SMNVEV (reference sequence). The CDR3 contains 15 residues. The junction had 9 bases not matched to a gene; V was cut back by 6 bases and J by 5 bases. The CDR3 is CASSRQGALGTEAFF. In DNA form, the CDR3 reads TGTGCCAGCAGCCGACAGGGGGCGTTGGGTACTGAAGCTTTCTTT.

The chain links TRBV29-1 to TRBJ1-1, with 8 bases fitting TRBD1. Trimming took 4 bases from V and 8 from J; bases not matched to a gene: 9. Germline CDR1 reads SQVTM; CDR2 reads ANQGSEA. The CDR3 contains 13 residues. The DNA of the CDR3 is TGCAGCGTTGCCCCGACAGGGGCAGGCGAAGCTTTCTTT. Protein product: CSVAPTGAGEAFF. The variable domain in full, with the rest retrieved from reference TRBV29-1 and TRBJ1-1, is SAVISQKPSRDICQRGTSLTIQCQVDSQVTMMFWYRQQPGQSLTLIATANQGSEATYESGFVIDKFPISRPNLTFSTLTVSNMSPEDSSIYLCSVAPTGAGEAFFGQGTRLTVV.

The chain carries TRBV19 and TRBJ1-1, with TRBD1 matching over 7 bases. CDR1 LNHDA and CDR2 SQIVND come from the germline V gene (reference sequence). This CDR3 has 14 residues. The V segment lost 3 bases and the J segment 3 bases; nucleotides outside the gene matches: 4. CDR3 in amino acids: CASSIEGADTEAFF. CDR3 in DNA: TGTGCCAGTAGTATCGAGGGGGCCGACACTGAAGCTTTCTTT.

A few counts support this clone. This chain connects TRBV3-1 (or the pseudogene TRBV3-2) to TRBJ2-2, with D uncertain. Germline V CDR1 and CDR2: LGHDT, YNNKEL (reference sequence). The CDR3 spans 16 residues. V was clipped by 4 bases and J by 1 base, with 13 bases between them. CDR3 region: CASSPNPTVNTGELFF. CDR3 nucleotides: TGTGCCAGCAGCCCGAACCCAACGGTGAACACCGGGGAGCTGTTTTTT.

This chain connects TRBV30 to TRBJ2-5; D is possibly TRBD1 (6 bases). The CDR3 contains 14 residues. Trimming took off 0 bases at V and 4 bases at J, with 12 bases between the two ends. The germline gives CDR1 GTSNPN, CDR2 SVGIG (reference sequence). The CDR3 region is CAWSVQGAGETQYF. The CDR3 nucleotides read TGTGCCTGGAGTGTACAGGGAGCTGGAGAGACCCAGTACTTC.

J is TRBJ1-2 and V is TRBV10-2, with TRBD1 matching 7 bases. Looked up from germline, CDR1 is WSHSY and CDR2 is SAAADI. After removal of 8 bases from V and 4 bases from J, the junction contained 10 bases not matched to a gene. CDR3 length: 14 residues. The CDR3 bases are TGCGCCAGCCTGCCGGGAGGGGGCGCCTATGGCTACACCTTC. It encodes CASLPGGGAYGYTF.

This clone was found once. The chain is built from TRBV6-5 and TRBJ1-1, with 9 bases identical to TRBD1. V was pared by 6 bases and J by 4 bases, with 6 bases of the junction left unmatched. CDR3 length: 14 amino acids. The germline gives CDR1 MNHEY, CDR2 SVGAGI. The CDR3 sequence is CASRGRTGVTEAFF. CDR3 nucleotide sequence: TGTGCCAGCAGAGGTCGGACAGGGGTCACTGAAGCTTTCTTT.

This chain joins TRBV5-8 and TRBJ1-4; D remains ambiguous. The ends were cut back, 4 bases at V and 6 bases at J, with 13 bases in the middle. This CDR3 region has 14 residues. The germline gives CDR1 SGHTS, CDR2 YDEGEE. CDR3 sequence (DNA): TGTGCCAGCAGCCGAGACCCGGGAGATGAAAAACTGTTTTTT. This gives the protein CASSRDPGDEKLFF.

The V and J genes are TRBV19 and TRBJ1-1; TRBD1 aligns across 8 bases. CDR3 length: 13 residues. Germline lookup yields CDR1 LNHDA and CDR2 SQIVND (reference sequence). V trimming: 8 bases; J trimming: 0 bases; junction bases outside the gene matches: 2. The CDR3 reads CASRDRLNTEAFF. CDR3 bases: TGTGCCAGTCGGGACAGGTTGAACACTGAAGCTTTCTTT.

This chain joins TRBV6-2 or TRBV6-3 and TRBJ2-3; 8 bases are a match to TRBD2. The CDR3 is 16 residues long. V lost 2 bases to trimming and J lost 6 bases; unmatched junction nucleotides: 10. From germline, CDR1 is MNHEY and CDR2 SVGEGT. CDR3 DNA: TGTGCCAGCAGTTACGCTGGTAGCGGGGTGGGCGATACGCAGTATTTT. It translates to CASSYAGSGVGDTQYF.

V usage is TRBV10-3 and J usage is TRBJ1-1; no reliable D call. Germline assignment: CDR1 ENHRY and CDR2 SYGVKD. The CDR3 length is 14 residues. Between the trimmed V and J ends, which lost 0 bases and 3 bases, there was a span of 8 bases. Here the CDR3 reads CAISESSGDTEAFF. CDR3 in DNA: TGTGCCATCAGTGAGTCGAGTGGAGACACTGAAGCTTTCTTT.

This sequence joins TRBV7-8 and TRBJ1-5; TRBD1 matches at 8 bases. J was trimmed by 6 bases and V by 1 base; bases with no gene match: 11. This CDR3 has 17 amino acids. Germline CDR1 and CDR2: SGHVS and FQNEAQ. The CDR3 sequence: CASSLGLVQGASQPQHF. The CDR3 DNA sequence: TGTGCCAGCAGCTTAGGGCTGGTGCAGGGGGCTTCTCAGCCCCAGCATTTT.

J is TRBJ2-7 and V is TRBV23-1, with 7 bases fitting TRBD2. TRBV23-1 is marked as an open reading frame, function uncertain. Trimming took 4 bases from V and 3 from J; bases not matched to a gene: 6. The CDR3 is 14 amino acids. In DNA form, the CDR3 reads TGCGCCAGCAGTCTTCTAGCGGACTGCTACGAGCAGTACTTC. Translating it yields CASSLLADCYEQYF.

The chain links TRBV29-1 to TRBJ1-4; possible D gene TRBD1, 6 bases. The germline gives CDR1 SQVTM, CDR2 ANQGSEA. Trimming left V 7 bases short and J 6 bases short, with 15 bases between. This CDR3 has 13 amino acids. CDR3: CSAEVGAYEKLFF. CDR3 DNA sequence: TGCAGCGCCGAAGTGGGGGCCTATGAAAAACTGTTTTTT.

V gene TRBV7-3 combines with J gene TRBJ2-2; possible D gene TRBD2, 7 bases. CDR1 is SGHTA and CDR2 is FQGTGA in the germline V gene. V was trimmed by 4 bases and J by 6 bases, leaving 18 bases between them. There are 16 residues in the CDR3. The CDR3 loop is CASSSHTGTIAGELFF. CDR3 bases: TGTGCCAGCAGCTCCCACACAGGGACTATCGCCGGGGAGCTGTTTTTT. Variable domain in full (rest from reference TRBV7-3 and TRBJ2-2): GAGVSQTPSNKVTEKGKYVELRCDPISGHTALYWYRQSLGQGPEFLIYFQGTGAADDSGLPNDRFFAVRPEGSVSTLKIQRTERGDSAVYLCASSSHTGTIAGELFFGEGSRLTVL.

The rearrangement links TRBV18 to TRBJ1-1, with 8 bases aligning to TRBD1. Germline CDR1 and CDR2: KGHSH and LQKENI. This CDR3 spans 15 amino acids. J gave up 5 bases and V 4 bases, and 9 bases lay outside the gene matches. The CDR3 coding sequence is TGTGCCAGCTCACTTCAGACAGGGGAGGGAACTGAAGCTTTCTTT. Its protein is CASSLQTGEGTEAFF. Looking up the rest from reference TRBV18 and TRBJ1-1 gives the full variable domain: NAGVMQNPRHLVRRRGQEARLRCSPMKGHSHVYWYRQLPEEGLKFMVYLQKENIIDESGMPKERFSAEFPKEGPSILRIQQVVRGDSAAYFCASSLQTGEGTEAFFGQGTRLTVV.